The 20 T cell receptor beta chains reported below all come from one sample, sequenced in a study of siplizumab effects on memory and regulatory T cells. Generated by immunoSEQ multiplex PCR, the TCRdb table keeps only in-frame clones and is missing some. The sample shows about 120,000 clones, 93% of them seen only once. Sequences were obtained from non-Treg CD4+ T cells sorted from blood. Receptor source: a human donor in good health.

CDR3 DNA: TGTGCCAGTAGTATAGATCCCCCCACAGGGATGAACACTGAAGCTTTCTTT. As protein: CASSIDPPTGMNTEAFF. The chain carries TRBV19 and TRBJ1-1, with D perhaps TRBD1 (6 bases). This CDR3 is built from 17 residues. The V and J ends lost 0 bases and 0 bases respectively, with 14 bases between them. Germline CDR1 and CDR2: LNHDA and SQIVND (reference sequence).

The genes are TRBV9 and TRBJ1-2; D ambiguous. The germline V gene encodes CDR1 SGDLS and CDR2 YYNGEE. This CDR3 region has 12 residues. Trimming pared 7 bases from V and 7 bases from J, leaving 14 bases between. This chain's CDR3 is CASSTTISGYTF. As DNA, the CDR3 is TGTGCCAGCTCGACGACTATCAGTGGCTACACCTTC.

The rearrangement joins TRBV6-5 to TRBJ1-3; D is ambiguous. The CDR3 is 14 residues long. Deletions cut 4 bases from V and 0 bases from J, with 7 bases between. Germline loops: CDR1 MNHEY, CDR2 SVGAGI. CDR3: CASSSTLSGNTIYF. Here the CDR3 DNA reads TGTGCCAGCAGTTCCACTCTCTCTGGAAACACCATATATTTT.

This clone was recorded only once. Additional DNA sequences in this sample encode the identical CDR3. The chain recombines TRBV5-1 with TRBJ1-1, with D possibly TRBD1 on 6 matching bases. V was shortened by 2 bases and J by 4 bases, with 9 bases between the two germline ends. The CDR3 is 13 amino acids. Germline loops: CDR1 SGHRS, CDR2 YFSETQ. CDR3 nucleotide sequence: TGCGCCAGCAGCTTACAGGGAGGCACTGAAGCTTTCTTT. As protein: CASSLQGGTEAFF.

The gene calls are TRBV9 and TRBJ2-5; 8 nucleotides line up with TRBD1. The ends lost 4 bases at V and 2 bases at J; junction bases unmatched: 10. CDR3 length: 16 amino acids. The germline CDR1 and CDR2 sequences are SGDLS and YYNGEE. CDR3 protein: CASSPRPGTGQETQYF. DNA for the CDR3: TGTGCCAGCAGCCCCCGGCCGGGGACAGGACAAGAGACCCAGTACTTC.

The CDR3 nucleotides read TGTGCCAGCAGTTTTGAAGGTGGACTTCTATACGAGCAGTACTTC. It yields the protein CASSFEGGLLYEQYF. The genes are TRBV28 and TRBJ2-7; possible D gene TRBD2, 5 bases. Germline values: CDR1 MDHEN, CDR2 SYDVKM. This CDR3 is built from 15 residues. The V end was cut by 3 bases, the J end by 4 bases, with 16 bases between.

The rearrangement links TRBV2 to TRBJ2-7; D gene uncertain. The V end lost 4 bases, the J end lost 4 bases, and 2 bases lay between the germline ends. The CDR3 contains 10 residues. Germline V gene sequence: CDR1 SNHLY, CDR2 FYNNEI. CDR3 loop: CASSVYEQYF. The CDR3 DNA is TGTGCCAGCAGTGTATACGAGCAGTACTTC.

This clone is a singleton in its sample. The chain links TRBV5-1 to TRBJ2-5; perhaps TRBD2 as D (6 bases). The CDR3 sequence is 14 residues long. Trimming stripped 0 bases from V and 7 bases from J, with 13 bases between. Germline V gives CDR1 SGHRS, CDR2 YFSETQ. CDR3 in DNA: TGCGCCAGCAGCTTGGATGGAGGGGTAGGGACCCAGTACTTC. It is translated as CASSLDGGVGTQYF.

The rearrangement uses TRBV9 and TRBJ2-5, with a possible D match to TRBD2 (6 bases). Germline values: CDR1 SGDLS, CDR2 YYNGEE. The CDR3 consists of 15 residues. The V and J ends lost 2 bases and 5 bases respectively, with 16 bases between them. The CDR3 sequence is CASSVWTYGGETQYF. CDR3 bases: TGTGCCAGCAGCGTTTGGACGTATGGGGGGGAGACCCAGTACTTC.

The chain employs TRBV14 and TRBJ1-2; 7 positions agree with TRBD1. This CDR3 comprises 13 residues. Germline values: CDR1 SGHDN, CDR2 FVKESK. Losses at the gene ends were 4 bases for V and 4 bases for J; bases not matched to a gene: 3. The DNA for the CDR3 is TGTGCCAGCAGCCCGGGACAGACCTATGGCTACACCTTC. It encodes CASSPGQTYGYTF.

The V call is TRBV6-5, the J call TRBJ1-1; no firm D call. The CDR3 runs 15 residues. The germline gives CDR1 MNHEY, CDR2 SVGAGI. V lost 0 bases and J 1 base, leaving 9 bases between the germline ends. The chain's CDR3 is CASSYSIDGNTEAFF. The CDR3 DNA sequence: TGTGCCAGCAGTTACTCGATAGACGGGAACACTGAAGCTTTCTTT.

The J gene is TRBJ2-7, the V gene TRBV23-1; D unresolved. TRBV23-1 is an ORF, with its function uncertain. The length of the CDR3 is 15 residues. Trimming pared 5 bases from V and 2 bases from J, leaving 16 bases between. CDR3: CASSSHRDGTYEQYF. The CDR3 DNA reads as TGCGCCAGCAGTTCCCACCGTGATGGCACCTACGAGCAGTACTTC.

The gene calls are TRBV4-1 and TRBJ2-2; TRBD2 matches at 8 bases. The CDR3 extends over 15 amino acids. The germline V gene has CDR1 MGHRA and CDR2 YSYEKL. The J segment lost 6 bases and the V segment lost 5 bases, leaving 8 bases of the junction unmatched. The DNA of the CDR3 is TGCGCCAGCAGCAATACGGGGGGGAGGTCCGGGGAGCTGTTTTTT. It encodes CASSNTGGRSGELFF.

The V and J genes are TRBV4-1 and TRBJ2-5; TRBD2 matches 8 bases. This CDR3 has 16 amino acids. Germline V gene data show CDR1 as MGHRA and CDR2 as YSYEKL. V gave up 1 base and J gave up 4 bases; unmatched junction bases: 8. The CDR3 region is CASSQGSVAGPETQYF. Written as DNA, the CDR3 is TGCGCCAGCAGCCAAGGTTCGGTAGCGGGGCCAGAGACCCAGTACTTC.

This chain connects TRBV7-2 to TRBJ2-4; weak D call: TRBD1 (5 bases). V was trimmed by 5 bases and J by 7 bases, leaving 18 bases between them. Germline V CDR1 and CDR2: SGHTA, FQGNSA. The CDR3 contains 15 residues. CDR3 coding DNA: TGTGCCAGCAGCCTCACTCCGTGGGGCGAGAACATTCAGTACTTC. Its translation: CASSLTPWGENIQYF.

The rearrangement links TRBV2 to TRBJ2-5; tentatively, D is TRBD2 (6 bases). The CDR3 extends over 14 amino acids. Germline lookup yields CDR1 SNHLY and CDR2 FYNNEI. Trimming pared 6 bases from V and 5 bases from J, leaving 16 bases between. CDR3 nucleotide sequence: TGTGCCAGCAGGGTAGGAGGGGTGCAGGAGACCCAGTACTTC. It yields the protein CASRVGGVQETQYF.

The V and J genes are TRBV6-4 and TRBJ2-1, with D possibly being TRBD1 or TRBD2 (5 bases each). Germline V lookup: CDR1 MRHNA, CDR2 SNTAGT. The CDR3 length is 13 residues. Trimming pared 8 bases from V and 5 bases from J, leaving 13 bases between. The CDR3 DNA reads as TGTGCCAGCCGTGGTGGGGGACACAATGAGCAGTTCTTC. Translation: CASRGGGHNEQFF.

V is TRBV27 and J is TRBJ2-5; D is uncertain. CDR1 and CDR2 (germline): MNHEY, SMNVEV (reference sequence). Deletions cut 6 bases from V and 4 bases from J, with 15 bases between. The CDR3 covers 14 residues. DNA of the CDR3: TGTGCCAGCAGCCCCTTAATAGGGCGAGAGACCCAGTACTTC. Translating gives CASSPLIGRETQYF.

The chain has TRBV14 and TRBJ1-2; TRBD1 is a possible D gene (6 bases). The ends were cut back, 0 bases at V and 4 bases at J, with 12 bases in the middle. CDR1 is SGHDN, CDR2 FVKESK, per germline. The CDR3 is 15 residues long. CDR3 coding DNA: TGTGCCAGCAGCCAAGACTATACAGGGCTCTATGGCTACACCTTC. Translating it yields CASSQDYTGLYGYTF.

This chain connects TRBV5-4 to TRBJ2-7, with D perhaps assigned TRBD1 or TRBD2 (5 bases each). The germline CDR1 and CDR2 sequences are SGHNT and YYREEE (reference sequence). The CDR3 extends over 14 amino acids. Trimming took 6 bases from V and 1 from J, leaving 14 bases between them. The DNA of the CDR3 is TGTGCCAGCACGCCCGGGACGGGTTCCTACGAGCAGTACTTC. This translates into CASTPGTGSYEQYF.